A single sample gave rise to the 11 T cell receptor beta chains below, sequenced in a study of blood T cell repertoires in COVID-19. Assay used: immunoSEQ multiplex PCR; TCRdb lists only in-frame clones, some missing. The sample carries 75,000 to 95,000 clones, around 89% recorded once. The sequenced material came from peripheral blood. Every receptor here comes from a human donor in a cohort sampled during active COVID-19.

The V and J genes are TRBV5-1 and TRBJ1-4; no clear D gene. The V gene's germline CDR1 is SGHRS and CDR2 YFSETQ. This CDR3 spans 13 amino acids. The germline V and J ends were trimmed by 0 bases and 5 bases, with 5 bases remaining between them. CDR3: CASSLGLNEKLFF. DNA for the CDR3: TGCGCCAGCAGCTTGGGTTTAAATGAAAAACTGTTTTTT.

The gene calls are TRBV7-8 and TRBJ1-6, with D unresolved. With 5 bases removed from V and 5 bases from J, the gap between germline ends came to 13 bases. CDR1 and CDR2 from the germline V gene are SGHVS and FQNEAQ. The CDR3 length is 15 residues. The CDR3 protein is CASSLRLSDNSPLHF. CDR3 sequence (DNA): TGTGCCAGCAGCCTCAGACTCTCAGATAATTCACCCCTCCACTTT. Filled out from reference TRBV7-8 and TRBJ1-6, the complete variable domain reads GAGVSQSPRYKVAKRGQDVALRCDPISGHVSLFWYQQALGQGPEFLTYFQNEAQLDKSGLPSDRFFAERPEGSVSTLKIQRTQQEDSAVYLCASSLRLSDNSPLHFGNGTRLTVT.

DNA for the CDR3: TGTGCCAGCAGCTTAGTTGGACAGACAATGAACACTGAAGCTTTCTTT. Translating it yields CASSLVGQTMNTEAFF. The gene calls are TRBV11-2 and TRBJ1-1; possibly TRBD1 for D (6 bases). V was shortened by 1 base and J by 0 bases, with 12 bases between the two germline ends. The CDR3 loop spans 16 amino acids. Germline assignment: CDR1 SGHAT and CDR2 FQNNGV.

The V and J genes are TRBV27 and TRBJ2-3; 9 bases align to TRBD2. The CDR3 covers 16 residues. Germline CDR1 reads MNHEY; CDR2 reads SMNVEV (reference sequence). The V gene end was trimmed by 1 base and the J gene end by 9 bases; junction bases not matched to a gene: 11. CDR3 DNA: TGTGCCAGCAGTTTATTCTCGGGGACTAGCTCCCAAACGCAGTATTTT. Protein: CASSLFSGTSSQTQYF.

This rearrangement joins TRBV15 to TRBJ1-5; D possibly corresponds to TRBD1 (6 bases). The germline V gene has CDR1 LNHNV and CDR2 YYDKDF (reference sequence). This CDR3 is 14 amino acids long. Trimming removed 3 bases from V and 4 bases from J, with 10 bases in between. In nucleotides, the CDR3 is TGTGCCACCAGCAGGGGGGCTTTTAATCAGCCCCAGCATTTT. Its protein product is CATSRGAFNQPQHF.

This clone was observed a single time. V is TRBV18 and J is TRBJ2-1; TRBD1 aligns across 9 bases. Trimming at V came to 4 bases and at J to 7 bases, leaving 11 bases not matched to a gene. This CDR3 spans 16 amino acids. Germline V gives CDR1 KGHSH, CDR2 LQKENI. The CDR3 is CASSQSPGQGWNEQFF. The CDR3 nucleotides read TGTGCCAGCTCACAGAGTCCGGGACAGGGTTGGAATGAGCAGTTCTTC.

The V call is TRBV5-4, the J call TRBJ2-2, with unresolved D. Trimming took off 2 bases at V and 3 bases at J, with 5 bases between the two ends. The germline V gene encodes CDR1 SGHNT and CDR2 YYREEE (reference sequence). The CDR3 has 13 amino acids. CDR3 region: CASSFPDTGELFF. In DNA, the CDR3 is TGTGCCAGCAGCTTTCCTGACACCGGGGAGCTGTTTTTT.

This chain uses TRBV11-2 with TRBJ1-6, with 8 bases identical to TRBD1. Germline V gene data show CDR1 as SGHAT and CDR2 as FQNNGV. This CDR3 contains 14 residues. Losses at the gene ends were 5 bases for V and 7 bases for J; bases not matched to a gene: 4. The CDR3 spells CASSLRTGNSPLHF. The CDR3 DNA reads TGTGCCAGCAGCCTAAGGACAGGGAATTCACCCCTCCACTTT.

This chain connects TRBV10-3 to TRBJ2-3, with 8 bases lining up with TRBD2. With V trimmed by 5 bases and J by 1 base, 2 bases remained unmatched. Looked up from germline, CDR1 is ENHRY and CDR2 is SYGVKD. The CDR3 length is 14 residues. Here the CDR3 DNA reads TGTGCCATCAGTAGCGGGAGTCGCACAGATACGCAGTATTTT. It specifies CAISSGSRTDTQYF.

This rearrangement joins TRBV3-1 (or the pseudogene TRBV3-2) to TRBJ2-1; 16 bases fit TRBD2. With V trimmed by 4 bases and J by 0 bases, 12 bases remained unmatched. Germline V CDR1 and CDR2: LGHDT, YNNKEL (reference sequence). The CDR3 is made up of 21 amino acids. DNA for the CDR3: TGTGCCAGCAGCCGAATGGGGACTAGCGGGAGGGCCCCTAGCTCCTACAATGAGCAGTTCTTC. Its translation: CASSRMGTSGRAPSSYNEQFF.

The chain couples TRBV6-5 to TRBJ1-4, with unresolved D. This CDR3 has 16 residues. V lost 2 bases and J lost 1, with 11 bases in between. Germline V lookup: CDR1 MNHEY, CDR2 SVGAGI. Written as DNA, the CDR3 is TGTGCCAGCAGTTACGATTGGGGAGGAACTAATGAAAAACTGTTTTTT. Its translation: CASSYDWGGTNEKLFF.